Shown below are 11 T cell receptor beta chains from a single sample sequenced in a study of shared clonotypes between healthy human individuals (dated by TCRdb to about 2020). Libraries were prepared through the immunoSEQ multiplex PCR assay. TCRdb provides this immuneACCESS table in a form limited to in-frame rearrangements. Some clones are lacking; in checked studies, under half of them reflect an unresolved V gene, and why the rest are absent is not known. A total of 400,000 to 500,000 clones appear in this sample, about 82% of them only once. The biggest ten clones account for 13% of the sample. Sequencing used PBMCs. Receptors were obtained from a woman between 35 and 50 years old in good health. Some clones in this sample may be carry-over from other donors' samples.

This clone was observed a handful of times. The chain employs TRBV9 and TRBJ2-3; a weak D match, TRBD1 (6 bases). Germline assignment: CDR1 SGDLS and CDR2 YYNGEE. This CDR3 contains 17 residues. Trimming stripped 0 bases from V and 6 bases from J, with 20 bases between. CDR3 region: CASSVGSRGRSGDTQYF. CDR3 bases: TGTGCCAGCAGCGTAGGATCGAGGGGGAGATCGGGTGATACGCAGTATTTT.

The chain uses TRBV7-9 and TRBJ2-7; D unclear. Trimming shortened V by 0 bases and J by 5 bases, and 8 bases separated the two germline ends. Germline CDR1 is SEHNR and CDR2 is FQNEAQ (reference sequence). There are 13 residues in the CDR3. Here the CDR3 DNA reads TGTGCCAGCAGCTTAGCGAATTCGGACGAGCAGTACTTC. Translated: CASSLANSDEQYF.

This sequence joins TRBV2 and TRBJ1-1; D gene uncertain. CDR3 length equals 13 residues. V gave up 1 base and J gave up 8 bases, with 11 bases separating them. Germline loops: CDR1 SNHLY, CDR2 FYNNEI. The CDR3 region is CASSEGGRAEAFF. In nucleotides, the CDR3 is TGTGCCAGCAGTGAAGGAGGGAGGGCCGAAGCTTTCTTT.

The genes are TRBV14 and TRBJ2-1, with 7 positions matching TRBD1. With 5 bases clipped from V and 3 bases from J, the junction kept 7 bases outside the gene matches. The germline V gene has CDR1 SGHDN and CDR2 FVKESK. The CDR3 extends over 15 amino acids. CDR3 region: CASSSPGTDYNEQFF. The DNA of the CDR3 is TGTGCCAGCAGCAGCCCTGGGACAGACTACAATGAGCAGTTCTTC. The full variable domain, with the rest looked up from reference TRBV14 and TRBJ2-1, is EAGVTQFPSHSVIEKGQTVTLRCDPISGHDNLYWYRRVMGKEIKFLLHFVKESKQDESGMPNNRFLAERTGGTYSTLKVQPAELEDSGVYFCASSSPGTDYNEQFFGPGTRLTVL.

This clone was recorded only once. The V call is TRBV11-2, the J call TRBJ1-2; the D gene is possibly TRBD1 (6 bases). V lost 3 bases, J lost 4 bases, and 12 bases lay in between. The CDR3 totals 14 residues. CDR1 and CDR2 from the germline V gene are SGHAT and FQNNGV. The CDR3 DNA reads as TGTGCCAGCAGCTTCCGGGACAAGATCTATGGCTACACCTTC. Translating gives CASSFRDKIYGYTF.

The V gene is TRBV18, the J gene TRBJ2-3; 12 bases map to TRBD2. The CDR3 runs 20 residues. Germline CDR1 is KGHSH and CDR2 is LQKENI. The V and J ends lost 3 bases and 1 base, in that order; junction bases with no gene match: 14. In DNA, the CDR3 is TGTGCCAGCTCACCCCCAAGACTAGCGGGAGTCTGGTGGGGCACAGATACGCAGTATTTT. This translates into CASSPPRLAGVWWGTDTQYF.

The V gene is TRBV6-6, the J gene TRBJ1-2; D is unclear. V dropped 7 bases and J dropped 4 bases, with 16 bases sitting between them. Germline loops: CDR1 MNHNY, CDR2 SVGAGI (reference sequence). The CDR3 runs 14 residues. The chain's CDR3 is CASTPLPAGYGYTF. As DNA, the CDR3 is TGTGCCAGCACCCCCCTCCCCGCGGGCTATGGCTACACCTTC.

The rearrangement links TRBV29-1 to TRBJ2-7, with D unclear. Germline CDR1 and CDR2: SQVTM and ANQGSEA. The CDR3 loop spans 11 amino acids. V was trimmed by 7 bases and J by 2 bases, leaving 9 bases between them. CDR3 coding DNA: TGCAGCGGCGCGACGGCCTACGAGCAGTACTTC. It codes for CSGATAYEQYF.

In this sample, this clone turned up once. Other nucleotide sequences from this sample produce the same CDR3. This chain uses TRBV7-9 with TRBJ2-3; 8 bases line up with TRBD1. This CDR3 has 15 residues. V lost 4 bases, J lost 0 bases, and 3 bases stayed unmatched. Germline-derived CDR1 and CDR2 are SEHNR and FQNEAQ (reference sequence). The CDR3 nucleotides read TGTGCCAGCAGCTCGCGGACAGGGAGCACAGATACGCAGTATTTT. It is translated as CASSSRTGSTDTQYF.

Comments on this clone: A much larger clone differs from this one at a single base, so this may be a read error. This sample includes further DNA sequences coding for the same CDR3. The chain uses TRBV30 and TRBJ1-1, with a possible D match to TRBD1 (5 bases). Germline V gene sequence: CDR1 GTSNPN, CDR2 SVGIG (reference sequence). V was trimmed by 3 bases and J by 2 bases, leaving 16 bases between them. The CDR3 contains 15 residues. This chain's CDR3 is CAWSLPLGLNTEAFF. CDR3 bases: TGTGCCTGGAGCTTACCTTTGGGACTCAACACTGAAGCTTTCTTT.

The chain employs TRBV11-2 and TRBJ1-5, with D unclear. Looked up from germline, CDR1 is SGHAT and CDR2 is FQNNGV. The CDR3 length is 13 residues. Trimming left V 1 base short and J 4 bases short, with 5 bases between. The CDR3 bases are TGTGCCAGCAGCTTAGTCCTTAATCAGCCCCAGCATTTT. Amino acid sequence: CASSLVLNQPQHF.